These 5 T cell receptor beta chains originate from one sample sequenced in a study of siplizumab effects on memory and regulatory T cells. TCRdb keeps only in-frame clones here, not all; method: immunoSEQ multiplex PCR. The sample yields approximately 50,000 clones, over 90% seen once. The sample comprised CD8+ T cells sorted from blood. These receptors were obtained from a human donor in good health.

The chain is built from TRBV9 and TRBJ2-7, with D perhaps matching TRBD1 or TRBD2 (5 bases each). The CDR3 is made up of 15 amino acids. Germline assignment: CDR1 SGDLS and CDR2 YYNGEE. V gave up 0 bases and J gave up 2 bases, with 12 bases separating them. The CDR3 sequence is CASSVGWDGTYEQYF. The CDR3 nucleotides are TGTGCCAGCAGCGTAGGTTGGGACGGGACCTACGAGCAGTACTTC. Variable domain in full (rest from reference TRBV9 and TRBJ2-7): DSGVTQTPKHLITATGQRVTLRCSPRSGDLSVYWYQQSLDQGLQFLIQYYNGEERAKGNILERFSAQQFPDLHSELNLSSLELGDSALYFCASSVGWDGTYEQYFGPGTRLTVT.

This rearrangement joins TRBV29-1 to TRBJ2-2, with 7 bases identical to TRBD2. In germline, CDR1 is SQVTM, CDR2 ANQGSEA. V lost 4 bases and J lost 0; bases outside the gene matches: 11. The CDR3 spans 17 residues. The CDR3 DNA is TGCAGCGTTGCGCGGGAGCAGTTTGGTCCGAACACCGGGGAGCTGTTTTTT. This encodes CSVAREQFGPNTGELFF.

Written as DNA, the CDR3 is TGTGCCAGCAGCCAAGTGACGGGTGGTTACGAGCAGTACTTC. Protein: CASSQVTGGYEQYF. The chain uses TRBV4-2 and TRBJ2-7; D not certain. Germline values: CDR1 LGHNA, CDR2 YNFKEQ. The CDR3 spans 14 residues. V was trimmed by 1 base and J by 4 bases, leaving 11 bases between them.

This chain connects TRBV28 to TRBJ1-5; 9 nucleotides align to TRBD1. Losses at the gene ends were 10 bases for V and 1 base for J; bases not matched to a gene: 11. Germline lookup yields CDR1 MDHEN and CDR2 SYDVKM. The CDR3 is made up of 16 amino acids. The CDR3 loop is CATKQGAVVSNQPQHF. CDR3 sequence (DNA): TGTGCCACCAAACAGGGGGCTGTGGTAAGCAATCAGCCCCAGCATTTT.

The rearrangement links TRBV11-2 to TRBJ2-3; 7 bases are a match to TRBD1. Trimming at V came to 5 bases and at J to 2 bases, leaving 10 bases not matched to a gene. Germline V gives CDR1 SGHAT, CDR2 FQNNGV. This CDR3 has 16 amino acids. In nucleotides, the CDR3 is TGTGCCAGCAGCGAGGGTCGACAGGGTAACACAGATACGCAGTATTTT. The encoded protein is CASSEGRQGNTDTQYF.